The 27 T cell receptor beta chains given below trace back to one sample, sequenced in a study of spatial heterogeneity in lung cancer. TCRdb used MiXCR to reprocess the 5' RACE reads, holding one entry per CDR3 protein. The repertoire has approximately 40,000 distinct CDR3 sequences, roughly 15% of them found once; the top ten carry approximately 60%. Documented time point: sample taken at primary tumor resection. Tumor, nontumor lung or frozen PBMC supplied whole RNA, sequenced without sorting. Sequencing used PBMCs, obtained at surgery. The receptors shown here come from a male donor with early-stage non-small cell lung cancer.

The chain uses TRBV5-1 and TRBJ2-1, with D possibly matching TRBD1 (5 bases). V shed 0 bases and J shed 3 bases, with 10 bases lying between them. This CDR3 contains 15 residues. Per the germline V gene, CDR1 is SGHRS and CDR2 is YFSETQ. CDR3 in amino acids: CASSLADSFYNEQFF. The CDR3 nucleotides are TGCGCCAGCAGCTTGGCCGACAGTTTCTACAATGAGCAGTTCTTC.

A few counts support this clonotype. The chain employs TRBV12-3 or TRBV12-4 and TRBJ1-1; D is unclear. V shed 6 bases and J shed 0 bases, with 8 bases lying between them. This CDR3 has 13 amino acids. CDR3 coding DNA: TGTGCCAGCAGGCGGAACATGAACACTGAAGCTTTCTTT. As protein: CASRRNMNTEAFF.

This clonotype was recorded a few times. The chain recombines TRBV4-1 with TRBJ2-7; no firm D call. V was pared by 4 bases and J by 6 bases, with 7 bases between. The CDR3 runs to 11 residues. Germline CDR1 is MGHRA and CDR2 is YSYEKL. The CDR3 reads CASSLDSEQYF. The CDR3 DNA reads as TGCGCCAGCAGCCTCGACTCCGAGCAGTACTTC.

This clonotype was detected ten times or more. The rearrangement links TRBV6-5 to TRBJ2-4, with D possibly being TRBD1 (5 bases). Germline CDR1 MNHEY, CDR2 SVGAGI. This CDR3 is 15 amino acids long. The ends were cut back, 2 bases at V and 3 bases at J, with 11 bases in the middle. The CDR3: CASSYPQVCKNIQYF. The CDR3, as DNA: TGTGCCAGCAGTTACCCACAGGTTTGCAAAAACATTCAGTACTTC.

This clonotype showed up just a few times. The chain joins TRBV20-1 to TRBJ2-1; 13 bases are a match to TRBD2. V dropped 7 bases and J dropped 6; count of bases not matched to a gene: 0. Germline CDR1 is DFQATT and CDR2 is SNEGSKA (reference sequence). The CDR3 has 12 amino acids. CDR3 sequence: CSGLAGGNEQFF. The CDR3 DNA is TGCAGTGGACTAGCGGGAGGCAATGAGCAGTTCTTC.

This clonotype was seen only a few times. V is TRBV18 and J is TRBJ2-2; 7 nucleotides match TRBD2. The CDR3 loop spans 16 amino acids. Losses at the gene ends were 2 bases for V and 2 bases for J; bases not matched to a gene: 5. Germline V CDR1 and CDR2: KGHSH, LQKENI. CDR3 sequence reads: CASSPALAVNTGELFF. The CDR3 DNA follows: TGTGCCAGCTCACCAGCCCTAGCGGTTAACACCGGGGAGCTGTTTTTT.

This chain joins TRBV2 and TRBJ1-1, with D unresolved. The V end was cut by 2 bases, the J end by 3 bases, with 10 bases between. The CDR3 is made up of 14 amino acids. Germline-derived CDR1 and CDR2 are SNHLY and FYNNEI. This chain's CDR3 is CASSERSRDTEAFF. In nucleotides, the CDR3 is TGTGCCAGCAGTGAACGGAGTAGGGACACTGAAGCTTTCTTT.

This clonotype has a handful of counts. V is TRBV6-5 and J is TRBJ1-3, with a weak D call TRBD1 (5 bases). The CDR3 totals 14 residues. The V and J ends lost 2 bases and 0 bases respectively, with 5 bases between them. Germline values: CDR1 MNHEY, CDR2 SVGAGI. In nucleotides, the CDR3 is TGTGCCAGCAGTTACAGGGGCTCTGGAAACACCATATATTTT. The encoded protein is CASSYRGSGNTIYF.

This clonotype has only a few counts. The CDR3 here is CASSPGSGSSYNEQFF. DNA for the CDR3: TGTGCCAGCTCACCGGGTAGCGGTTCCTCCTACAATGAGCAGTTCTTC. V gene TRBV18 combines with J gene TRBJ2-1, with a weak D call TRBD2 (6 bases). CDR3 length equals 16 residues. Germline assignment: CDR1 KGHSH and CDR2 LQKENI. V lost 3 bases and J 0 bases, leaving 12 bases between the germline ends.

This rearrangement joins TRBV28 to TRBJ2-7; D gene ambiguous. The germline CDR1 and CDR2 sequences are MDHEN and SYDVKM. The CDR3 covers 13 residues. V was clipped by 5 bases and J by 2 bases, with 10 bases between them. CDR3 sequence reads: CASSRREPYEQYF. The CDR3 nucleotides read TGTGCCAGCAGTCGGAGAGAACCCTACGAGCAGTACTTC.

The CDR3 DNA sequence: TGTGCCAGCAGCTTCAGTGCAGGGGATACGCAGTATTTT. It specifies CASSFSAGDTQYF. The chain carries TRBV7-6 and TRBJ2-3; TRBD1 might be the D (5 bases). This CDR3 has 13 amino acids. Per germline, CDR1 SGHVS and CDR2 FNYEAQ. V gave up 3 bases and J gave up 6 bases, with 10 bases separating them.

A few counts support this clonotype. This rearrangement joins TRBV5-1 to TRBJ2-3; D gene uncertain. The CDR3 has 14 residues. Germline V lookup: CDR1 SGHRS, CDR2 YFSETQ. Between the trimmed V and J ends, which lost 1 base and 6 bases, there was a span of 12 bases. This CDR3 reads CASSLTAGRDTQYF. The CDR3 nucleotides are TGCGCCAGCAGCTTGACGGCCGGAAGGGATACGCAGTATTTT.

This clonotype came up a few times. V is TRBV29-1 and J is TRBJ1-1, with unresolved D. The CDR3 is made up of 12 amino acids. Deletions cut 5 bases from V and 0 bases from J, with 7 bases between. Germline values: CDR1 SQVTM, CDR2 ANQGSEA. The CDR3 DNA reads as TGCAGCGTTCCATTAATGAACACTGAAGCTTTCTTT. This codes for CSVPLMNTEAFF.

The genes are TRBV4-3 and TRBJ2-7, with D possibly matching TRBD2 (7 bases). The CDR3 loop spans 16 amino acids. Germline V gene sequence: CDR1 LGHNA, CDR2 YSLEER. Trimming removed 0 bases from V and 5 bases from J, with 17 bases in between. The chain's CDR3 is CASSQDKGGHKDEQYF. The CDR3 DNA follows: TGCGCCAGCAGCCAAGATAAGGGGGGGCACAAGGACGAGCAGTACTTC.

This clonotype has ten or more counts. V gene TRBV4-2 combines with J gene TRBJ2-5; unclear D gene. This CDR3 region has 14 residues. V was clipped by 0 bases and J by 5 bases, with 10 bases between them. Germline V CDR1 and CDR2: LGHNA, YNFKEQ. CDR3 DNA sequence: TGTGCCAGCAGCCAAGATTTAGTCTCTGAGACCCAGTACTTC. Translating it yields CASSQDLVSETQYF.

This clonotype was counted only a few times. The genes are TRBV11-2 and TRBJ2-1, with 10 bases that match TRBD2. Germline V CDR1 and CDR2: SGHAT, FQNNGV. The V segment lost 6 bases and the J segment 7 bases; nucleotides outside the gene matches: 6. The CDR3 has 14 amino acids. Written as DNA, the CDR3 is TGTGCCAGCAGACAGCCGGGACTAGCGAATGAGCAGTTCTTC. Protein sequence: CASRQPGLANEQFF.

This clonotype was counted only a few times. The CDR3 spells CASSSRLAGAVFF. The CDR3 DNA reads TGCGCCAGCAGCTCCAGACTAGCGGGAGCGGTTTTCTTC. The J gene is TRBJ2-1, the V gene TRBV5-1, with 12 positions matching TRBD2. V lost 3 bases and J lost 16; bases outside the gene matches: 8. The length of the CDR3 is 13 residues. Germline V gives CDR1 SGHRS, CDR2 YFSETQ.

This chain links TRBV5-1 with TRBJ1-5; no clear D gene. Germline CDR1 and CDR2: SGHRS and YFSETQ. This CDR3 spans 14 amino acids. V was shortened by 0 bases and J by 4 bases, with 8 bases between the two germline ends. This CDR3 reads CASSLDSPNQPQHF. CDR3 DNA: TGCGCCAGCAGCTTGGACAGTCCGAATCAGCCCCAGCATTTT.

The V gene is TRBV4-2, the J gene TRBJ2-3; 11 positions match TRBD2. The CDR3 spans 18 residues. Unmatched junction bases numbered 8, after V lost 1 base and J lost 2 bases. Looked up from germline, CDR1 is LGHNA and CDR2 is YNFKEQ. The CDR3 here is CASSQVSLAGGNTDTQYF. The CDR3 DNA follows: TGTGCCAGCAGCCAAGTCAGCCTAGCGGGGGGTAACACAGATACGCAGTATTTT.

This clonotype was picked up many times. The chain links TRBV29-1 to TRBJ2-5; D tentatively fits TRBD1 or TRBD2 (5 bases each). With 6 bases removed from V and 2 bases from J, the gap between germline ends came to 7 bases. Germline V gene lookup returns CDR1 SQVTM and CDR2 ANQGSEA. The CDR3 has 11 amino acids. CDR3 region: CSVEGQETQYF. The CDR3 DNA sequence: TGCAGCGTAGAGGGGCAAGAGACCCAGTACTTC.

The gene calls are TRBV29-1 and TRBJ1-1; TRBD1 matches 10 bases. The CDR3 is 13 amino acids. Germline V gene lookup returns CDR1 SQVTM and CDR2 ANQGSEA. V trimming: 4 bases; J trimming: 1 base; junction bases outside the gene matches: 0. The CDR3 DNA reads TGCAGCGTTGGGACAGGGGGGAACACTGAAGCTTTCTTT. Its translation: CSVGTGGNTEAFF. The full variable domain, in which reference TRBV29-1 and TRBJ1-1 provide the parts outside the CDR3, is SAVISQKPSRDICQRGTSLTIQCQVDSQVTMMFWYRQQPGQSLTLIATANQGSEATYESGFVIDKFPISRPNLTFSTLTVSNMSPEDSSIYLCSVGTGGNTEAFFGQGTRLTVV.

This chain's CDR3 is CASSPGTYDQPQHF. CDR3 nucleotide sequence: TGTGCCAGCAGTCCTGGGACCTATGATCAGCCCCAGCATTTT. V is TRBV12-3 or TRBV12-4 and J is TRBJ1-5; a weak D match, TRBD1 (5 bases). The CDR3 spans 14 residues. V gave up 5 bases and J gave up 5 bases, with 13 bases separating them.

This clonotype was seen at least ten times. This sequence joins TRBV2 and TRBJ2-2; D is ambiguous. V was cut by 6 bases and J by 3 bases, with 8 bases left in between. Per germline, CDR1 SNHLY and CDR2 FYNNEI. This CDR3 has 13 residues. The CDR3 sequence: CASSKVYTGELFF. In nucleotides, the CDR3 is TGTGCCAGCAGCAAGGTTTACACCGGGGAGCTGTTTTTT.

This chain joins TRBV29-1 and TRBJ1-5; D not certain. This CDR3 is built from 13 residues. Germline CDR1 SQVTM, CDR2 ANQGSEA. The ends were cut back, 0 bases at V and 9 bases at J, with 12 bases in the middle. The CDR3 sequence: CSVEDLPGRPQHF. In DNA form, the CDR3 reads TGCAGCGTTGAAGACCTTCCCGGGAGGCCCCAGCATTTT.

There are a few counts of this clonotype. The CDR3: CAISPRDVQETQYF. In DNA, the CDR3 is TGTGCCATCAGTCCCAGGGATGTGCAAGAGACCCAGTACTTC. V and J are TRBV10-3 and TRBJ2-5; weak D call: TRBD1 (5 bases). CDR3 length: 14 amino acids. Between the trimmed V and J ends, which lost 5 bases and 2 bases, there was a span of 12 bases. The germline V gene encodes CDR1 ENHRY and CDR2 SYGVKD.

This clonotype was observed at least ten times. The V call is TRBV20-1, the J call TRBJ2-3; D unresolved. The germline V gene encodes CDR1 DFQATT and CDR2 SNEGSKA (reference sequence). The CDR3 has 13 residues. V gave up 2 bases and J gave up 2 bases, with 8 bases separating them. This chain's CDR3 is CSARFEYTDTQYF. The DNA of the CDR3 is TGCAGTGCTAGATTCGAGTACACAGATACGCAGTATTTT.

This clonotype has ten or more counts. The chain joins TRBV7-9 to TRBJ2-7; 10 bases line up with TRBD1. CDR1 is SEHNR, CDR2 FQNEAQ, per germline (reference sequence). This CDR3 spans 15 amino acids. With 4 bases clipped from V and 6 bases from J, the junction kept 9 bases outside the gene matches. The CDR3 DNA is TGTGCCAGCAGCTCGTCCGGGACAGGGGCCGGCGAGCAGTACTTC. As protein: CASSSSGTGAGEQYF.